The source of this TCR beta chain is a study of blood T cell repertoires in COVID-19. This CDR3 has 14 residues. Germline-derived CDR1 and CDR2 are SGHVS and FQNEAQ. Trimming removed 2 bases at V and 4 bases at J, with 11 bases between. Participant reports of clinical history set cohort assignment. Under the authors' procedure: Using reference gene primer amplification, nucleated cell counts were estimated. Clones were read by immunoSEQ multiplex PCR, and TCRdb kept only the in-frame ones, dropping some. That table furnishes V, J and clone size, whereas the DNA furnished D and trimming. This table holds 200,000 to 250,000 clones, around 90% found once.

What was sequenced was PBMCs or T cells enriched from blood (not recorded which). V is TRBV7-8 and J is TRBJ1-1; D is uncertain. The clonotype originates from a woman between 25 and 40 years old with acute COVID-19. The CDR3 loop is CASSLIFPGTEAFF. CDR3 DNA: TGTGCCAGCAGCTTAATATTCCCGGGCACTGAAGCTTTCTTT.